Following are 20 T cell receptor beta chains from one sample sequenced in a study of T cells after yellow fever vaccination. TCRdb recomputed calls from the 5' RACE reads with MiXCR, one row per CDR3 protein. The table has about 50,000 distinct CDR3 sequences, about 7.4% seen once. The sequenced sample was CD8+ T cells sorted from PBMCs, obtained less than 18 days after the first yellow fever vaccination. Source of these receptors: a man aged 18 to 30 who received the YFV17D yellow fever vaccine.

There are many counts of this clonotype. CDR3 DNA sequence: TGTGCCAGCAGCTTACGGGGACGTAGCAGCCTGGACTCTGGAAACACCATATATTTT. Encoded protein: CASSLRGRSSLDSGNTIYF. The chain combines TRBV11-1 with TRBJ1-3; a possible D gene is TRBD1 (5 bases). V lost 2 bases and J 0 bases, leaving 20 bases between the germline ends. This CDR3 contains 19 residues. From germline, CDR1 is SGHAT and CDR2 FQDESV (reference sequence).

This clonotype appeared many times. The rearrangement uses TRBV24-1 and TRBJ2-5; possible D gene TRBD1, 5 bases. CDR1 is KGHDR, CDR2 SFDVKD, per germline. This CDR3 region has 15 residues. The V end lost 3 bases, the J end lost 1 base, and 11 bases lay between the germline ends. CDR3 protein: CATSDPGHLQETQYF. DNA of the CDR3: TGTGCCACCAGTGATCCTGGACACCTCCAAGAGACCCAGTACTTC.

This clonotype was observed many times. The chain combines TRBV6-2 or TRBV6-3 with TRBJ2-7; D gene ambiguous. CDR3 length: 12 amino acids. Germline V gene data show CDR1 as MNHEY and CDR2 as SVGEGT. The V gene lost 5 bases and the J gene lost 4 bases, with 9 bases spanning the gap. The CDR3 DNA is TGTGCCAGCAGTGTTTCCTCATACGAGCAGTACTTC. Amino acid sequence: CASSVSSYEQYF.

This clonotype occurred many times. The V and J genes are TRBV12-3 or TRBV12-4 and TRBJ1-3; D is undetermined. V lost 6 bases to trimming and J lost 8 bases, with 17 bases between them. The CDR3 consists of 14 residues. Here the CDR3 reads CASSPGYGRDTIYF. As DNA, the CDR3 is TGTGCCAGCAGCCCTGGATACGGTCGGGACACCATATATTTT.

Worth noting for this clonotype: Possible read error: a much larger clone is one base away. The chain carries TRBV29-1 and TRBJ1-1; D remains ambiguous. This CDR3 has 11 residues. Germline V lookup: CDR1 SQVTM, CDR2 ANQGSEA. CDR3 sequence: CRVVFNTEAFF. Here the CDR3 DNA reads TGCCGCGTTGTCTTTAACACTGAAGCTTTCTTT.

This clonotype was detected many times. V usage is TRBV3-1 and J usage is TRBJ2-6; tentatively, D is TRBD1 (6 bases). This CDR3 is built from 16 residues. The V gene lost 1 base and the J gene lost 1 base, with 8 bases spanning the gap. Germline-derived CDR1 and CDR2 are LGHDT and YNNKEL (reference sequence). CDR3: CASSQGTASGANVLTF. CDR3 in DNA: TGTGCCAGCAGCCAAGGGACAGCTTCTGGGGCCAACGTCCTGACTTTC.

CDR3 protein: CASSDNRGGNSPLHF. The DNA of the CDR3 is TGTGCCAGCAGCGACAACAGGGGTGGGAACTCACCCCTCCACTTT. The gene calls are TRBV4-2 and TRBJ1-6, with 7 bases matching TRBD1. The CDR3 spans 15 residues. V was clipped by 5 bases and J by 10 bases; unmatched bases: 11. The germline V gene has CDR1 LGHNA and CDR2 YNFKEQ.

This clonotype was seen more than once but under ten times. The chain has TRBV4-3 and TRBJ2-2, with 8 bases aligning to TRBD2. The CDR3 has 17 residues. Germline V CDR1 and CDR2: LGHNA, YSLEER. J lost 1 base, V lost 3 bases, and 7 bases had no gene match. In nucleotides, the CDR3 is TGCGCCAGCAGCCAGGATATAGCGGGGCTGAACACCGGGGAGCTGTTTTTT. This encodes CASSQDIAGLNTGELFF.

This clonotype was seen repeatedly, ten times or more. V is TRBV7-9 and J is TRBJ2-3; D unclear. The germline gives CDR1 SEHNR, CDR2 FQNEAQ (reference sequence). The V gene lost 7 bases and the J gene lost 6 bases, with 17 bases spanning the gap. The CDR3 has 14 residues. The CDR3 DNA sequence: TGTGCCAGCACCCCTACCCTGAGAGCGGATACGCAGTATTTT. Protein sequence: CASTPTLRADTQYF.

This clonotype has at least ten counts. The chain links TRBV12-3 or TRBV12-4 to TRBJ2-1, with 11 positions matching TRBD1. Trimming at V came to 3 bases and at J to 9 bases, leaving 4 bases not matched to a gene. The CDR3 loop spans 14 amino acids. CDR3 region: CASSFGQGAGEQFF. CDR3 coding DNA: TGTGCCAGCAGTTTTGGACAGGGGGCTGGTGAGCAGTTCTTC.

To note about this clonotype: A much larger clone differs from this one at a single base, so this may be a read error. The CDR3 reads CASTPAGGCNEQFF. The DNA for the CDR3 is TGTGCCAGCACCCCCGCAGGGGGCTGCAATGAGCAGTTCTTC. The J gene is TRBJ2-1, the V gene TRBV6-2 or TRBV6-3; TRBD1 matches 8 bases. The trim removed 7 bases at V and 6 bases at J, leaving 8 bases unmatched. CDR1 MNHEY and CDR2 SVGEGT come from the germline V gene. This CDR3 is built from 14 residues.

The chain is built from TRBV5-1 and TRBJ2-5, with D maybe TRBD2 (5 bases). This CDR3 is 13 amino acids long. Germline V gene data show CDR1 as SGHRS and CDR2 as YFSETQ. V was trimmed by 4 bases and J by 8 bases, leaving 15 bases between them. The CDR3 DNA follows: TGCGCCAGCAGCCATGGACTTGGCGATACCCAGTACTTC. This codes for CASSHGLGDTQYF.

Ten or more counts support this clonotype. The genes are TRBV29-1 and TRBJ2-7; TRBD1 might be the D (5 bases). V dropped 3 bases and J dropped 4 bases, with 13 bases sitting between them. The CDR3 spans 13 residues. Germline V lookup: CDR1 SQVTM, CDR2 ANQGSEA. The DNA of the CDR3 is TGCAGCGTTGAGTTACAGGAGCCATACGAGCAGTACTTC. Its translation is CSVELQEPYEQYF.

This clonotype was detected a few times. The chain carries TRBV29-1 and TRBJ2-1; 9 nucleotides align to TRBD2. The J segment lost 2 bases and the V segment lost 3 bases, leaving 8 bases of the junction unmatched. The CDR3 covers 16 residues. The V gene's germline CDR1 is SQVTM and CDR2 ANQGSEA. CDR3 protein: CSVEGLAGGPYNEQFF. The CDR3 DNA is TGCAGCGTTGAGGGACTGGCGGGGGGGCCCTACAATGAGCAGTTCTTC.

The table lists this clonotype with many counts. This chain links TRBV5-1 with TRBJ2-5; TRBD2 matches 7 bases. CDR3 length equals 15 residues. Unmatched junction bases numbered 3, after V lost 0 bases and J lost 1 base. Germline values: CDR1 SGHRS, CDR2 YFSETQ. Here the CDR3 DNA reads TGCGCCAGCAGCTTGGGGTCTAGCGGCCAAGAGACCCAGTACTTC. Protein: CASSLGSSGQETQYF.

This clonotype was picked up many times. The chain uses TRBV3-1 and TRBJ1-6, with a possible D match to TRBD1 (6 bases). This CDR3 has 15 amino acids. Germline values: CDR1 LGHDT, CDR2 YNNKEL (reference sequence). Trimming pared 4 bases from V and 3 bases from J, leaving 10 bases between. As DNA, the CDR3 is TGTGCCAGCAGCCCCACAGGGTTCTATAATTCACCCCTCCACTTT. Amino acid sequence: CASSPTGFYNSPLHF.

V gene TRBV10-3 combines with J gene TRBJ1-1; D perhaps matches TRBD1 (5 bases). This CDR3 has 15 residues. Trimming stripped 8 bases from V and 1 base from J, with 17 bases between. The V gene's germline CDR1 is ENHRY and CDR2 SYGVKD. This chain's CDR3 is CAIAATGTGNTEAFF. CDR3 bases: TGTGCCATCGCAGCCACCGGGACGGGGAACACTGAAGCTTTCTTT.

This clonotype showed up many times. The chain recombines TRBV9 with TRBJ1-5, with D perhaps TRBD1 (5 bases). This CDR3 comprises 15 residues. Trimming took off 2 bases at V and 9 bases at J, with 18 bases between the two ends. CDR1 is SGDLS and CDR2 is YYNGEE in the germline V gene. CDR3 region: CASSVGGATGTPQHF. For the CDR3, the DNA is TGTGCCAGCAGCGTTGGAGGGGCTACGGGAACGCCCCAGCATTTT.

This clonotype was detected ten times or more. Here the CDR3 reads CARTSGGNQETQYF. The CDR3 bases are TGCGCCAGAACTAGCGGGGGGAACCAAGAGACCCAGTACTTC. The chain links TRBV10-1 to TRBJ2-5; 12 bases agree with TRBD2. V dropped 9 bases and J dropped 0; count of bases not matched to a gene: 2. The CDR3 covers 14 residues. The germline gives CDR1 WNHNN, CDR2 SYGVQD (reference sequence).

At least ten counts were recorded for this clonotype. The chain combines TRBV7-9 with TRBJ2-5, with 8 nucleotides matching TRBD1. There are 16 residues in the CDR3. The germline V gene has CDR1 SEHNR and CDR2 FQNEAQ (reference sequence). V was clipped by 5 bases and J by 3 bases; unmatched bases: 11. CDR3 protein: CASSVWDRSSEETQYF. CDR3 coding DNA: TGTGCCAGCAGCGTTTGGGACAGGAGCTCCGAAGAGACCCAGTACTTC.